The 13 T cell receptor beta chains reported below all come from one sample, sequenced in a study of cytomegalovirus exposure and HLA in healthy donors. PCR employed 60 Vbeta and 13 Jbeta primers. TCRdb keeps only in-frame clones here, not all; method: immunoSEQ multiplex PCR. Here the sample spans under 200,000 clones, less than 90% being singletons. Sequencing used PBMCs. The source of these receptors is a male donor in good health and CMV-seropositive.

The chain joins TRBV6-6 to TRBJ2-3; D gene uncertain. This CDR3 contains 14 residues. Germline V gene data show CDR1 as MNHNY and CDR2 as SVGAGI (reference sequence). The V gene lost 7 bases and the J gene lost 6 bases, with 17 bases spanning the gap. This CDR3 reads CASTPGTERDTQYF. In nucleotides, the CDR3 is TGTGCCAGCACCCCGGGTACGGAGCGTGATACGCAGTATTTT.

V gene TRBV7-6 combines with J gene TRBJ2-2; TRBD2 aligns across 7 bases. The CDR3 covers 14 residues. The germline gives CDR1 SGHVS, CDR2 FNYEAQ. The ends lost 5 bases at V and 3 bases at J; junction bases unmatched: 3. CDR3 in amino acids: CASSPREDTGELFF. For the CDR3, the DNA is TGTGCCAGCAGCCCCCGGGAGGACACCGGGGAGCTGTTTTTT.

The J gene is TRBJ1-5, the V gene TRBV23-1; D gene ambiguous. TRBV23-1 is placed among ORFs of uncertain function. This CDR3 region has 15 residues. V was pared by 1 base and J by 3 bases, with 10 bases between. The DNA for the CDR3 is TGCGCCAGCAGTCAATACCGGGTCATCAATCAGCCCCAGCATTTT. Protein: CASSQYRVINQPQHF.

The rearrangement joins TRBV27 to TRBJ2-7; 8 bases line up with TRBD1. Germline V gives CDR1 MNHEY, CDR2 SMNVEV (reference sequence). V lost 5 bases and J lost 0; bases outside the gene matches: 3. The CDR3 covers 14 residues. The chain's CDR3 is CASSKGTGSYEQYF. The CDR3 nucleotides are TGTGCCAGCAGTAAAGGGACAGGCTCCTACGAGCAGTACTTC.

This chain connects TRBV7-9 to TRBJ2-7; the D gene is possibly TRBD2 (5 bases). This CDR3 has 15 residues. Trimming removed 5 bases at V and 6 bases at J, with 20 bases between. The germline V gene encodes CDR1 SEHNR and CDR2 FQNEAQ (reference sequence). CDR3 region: CASSAPPPGTVEQYF. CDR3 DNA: TGTGCCAGCAGCGCCCCGCCCCCGGGAACGGTCGAGCAGTACTTC.

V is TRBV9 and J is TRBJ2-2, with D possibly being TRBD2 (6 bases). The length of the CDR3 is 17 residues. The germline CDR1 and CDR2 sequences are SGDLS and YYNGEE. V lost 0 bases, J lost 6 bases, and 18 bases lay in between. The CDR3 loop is CASSVGSSGLRAGELFF. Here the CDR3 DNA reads TGTGCCAGCAGCGTAGGAAGTAGCGGACTCCGGGCCGGGGAGCTGTTTTTT.

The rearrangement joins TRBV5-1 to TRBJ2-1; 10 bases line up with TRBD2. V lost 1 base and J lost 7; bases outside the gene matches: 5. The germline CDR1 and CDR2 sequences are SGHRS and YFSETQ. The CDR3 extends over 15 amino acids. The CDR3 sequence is CASSLSLAGANEQFF. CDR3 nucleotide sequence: TGCGCCAGCAGCTTGAGTCTAGCGGGAGCGAATGAGCAGTTCTTC.

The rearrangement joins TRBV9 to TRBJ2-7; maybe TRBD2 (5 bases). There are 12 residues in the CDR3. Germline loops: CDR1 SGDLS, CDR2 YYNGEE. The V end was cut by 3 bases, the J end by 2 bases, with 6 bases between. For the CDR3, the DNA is TGTGCCAGCAGCGGGAGGACCTACGAGCAGTACTTC. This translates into CASSGRTYEQYF.

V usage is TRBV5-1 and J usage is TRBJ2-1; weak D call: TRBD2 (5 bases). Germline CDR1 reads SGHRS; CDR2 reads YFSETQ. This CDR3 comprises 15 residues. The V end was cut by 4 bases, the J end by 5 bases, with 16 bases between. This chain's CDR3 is CASSPEMDFNNEQFF. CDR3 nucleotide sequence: TGCGCCAGCAGCCCGGAAATGGACTTCAACAATGAGCAGTTCTTC.

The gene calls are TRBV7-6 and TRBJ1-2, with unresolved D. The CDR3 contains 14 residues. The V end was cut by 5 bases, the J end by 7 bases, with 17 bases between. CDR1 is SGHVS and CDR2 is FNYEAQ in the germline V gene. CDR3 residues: CASSPAYREPGYTF. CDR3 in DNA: TGTGCCAGCAGCCCAGCCTACCGGGAGCCTGGCTACACCTTC. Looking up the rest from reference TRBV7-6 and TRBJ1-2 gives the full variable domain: GAGVSQSPRYKVTKRGQDVALRCDPISGHVSLYWYRQALGQGPEFLTYFNYEAQQDKSGLPNDRFSAERPEGSISTLTIQRTEQRDSAMYRCASSPAYREPGYTFGSGTRLTVV.

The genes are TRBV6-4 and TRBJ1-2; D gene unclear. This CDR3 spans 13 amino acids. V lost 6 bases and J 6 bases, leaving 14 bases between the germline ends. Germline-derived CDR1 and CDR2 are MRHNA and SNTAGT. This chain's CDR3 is CASRRGFADGYTF. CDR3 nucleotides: TGTGCCAGCAGACGAGGGTTTGCGGATGGCTACACCTTC.

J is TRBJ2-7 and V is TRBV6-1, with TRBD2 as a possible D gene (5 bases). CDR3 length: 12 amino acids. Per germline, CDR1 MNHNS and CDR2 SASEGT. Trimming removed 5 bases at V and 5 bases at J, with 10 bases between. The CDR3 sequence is CASSPGLHEQYF. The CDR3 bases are TGTGCCAGCAGTCCTGGACTGCACGAGCAGTACTTC.

The CDR3 region has the DNA TGTGCCAGCAGCTTTCAGACTGGAGGGGTGAACACTGAAGCTTTCTTT. It encodes CASSFQTGGVNTEAFF. This chain connects TRBV9 to TRBJ1-1, with D possibly being TRBD1 (5 bases). This CDR3 comprises 16 residues. The germline V gene has CDR1 SGDLS and CDR2 YYNGEE. V was cut by 4 bases and J by 0 bases, with 16 bases left in between.